The 31 T cell receptor beta chains below come from one sample, sequenced in a study of CD8+ T cells in alopecia areata. Treatment meaning: oral pan-JAK inhibitor, 5-10 mg twice daily. The authors extracted RNA and reverse transcribed it into cDNA as the sequencing template. Here immunoSEQ multiplex PCR was the method, and the copy in TCRdb shows in-frame clones only, minus some. Of about 92,000 clones in the sample, about 44% were seen once. Source: CD8+ T cells sorted from blood, taken at week 24, from a patient treated with tofacitinib. These receptors came from a human donor with alopecia areata.

A few counts support this clone. This chain links TRBV23-1 with TRBJ1-5; TRBD1 is a possible D gene (5 bases). TRBV23-1 is recorded as an ORF, its role being uncertain. The CDR3 covers 14 residues. Trimming shortened V by 9 bases and J by 0 bases, and 12 bases separated the two germline ends. The CDR3 coding sequence is TGCGCCAGTCCGGGACCTTATAGCAATCAGCCCCAGCATTTT. Translating gives CASPGPYSNQPQHF.

In its sample, this clone was seen a few times. This sequence joins TRBV27 and TRBJ1-2; a possible D gene is TRBD1 (5 bases). The CDR3 totals 14 residues. The ends were cut back, 0 bases at V and 8 bases at J, with 13 bases in the middle. Germline CDR1 is MNHEY and CDR2 is SMNVEV (reference sequence). In DNA form, the CDR3 reads TGTGCCAGCAGTTTATCAGCCAGGGTAGGAGGCTACACCTTC. It specifies CASSLSARVGGYTF.

The rearrangement links TRBV4-1 to TRBJ2-7, with 7 positions matching TRBD2. V lost 3 bases to trimming and J lost 4 bases; unmatched junction nucleotides: 9. CDR3 length: 15 residues. Germline loops: CDR1 MGHRA, CDR2 YSYEKL. Here the CDR3 reads CASSQSGGTIYEQYF. In DNA, the CDR3 is TGCGCCAGCAGCCAGTCGGGGGGAACGATTTACGAGCAGTACTTC.

This clone has a handful of counts. The gene calls are TRBV7-9 and TRBJ2-3, with D possibly matching TRBD1 (5 bases). CDR1 is SEHNR and CDR2 is FQNEAQ in the germline V gene (reference sequence). Trimming shortened V by 4 bases and J by 1 base, and 12 bases separated the two germline ends. CDR3 size: 15 residues. The CDR3 loop is CASSSDSRGTDTQYF. The CDR3 coding sequence is TGTGCCAGCAGCTCCGACAGTCGCGGCACAGATACGCAGTATTTT.

This clone was counted only a few times. This rearrangement joins TRBV7-3 to TRBJ1-1, with no clear D. V lost 1 base, J lost 1 base, and 10 bases lay in between. The CDR3 sequence is 15 residues long. Germline loops: CDR1 SGHTA, CDR2 FQGTGA. CDR3 sequence (DNA): TGTGCCAGCAGCTTAAGGGCGGGAGGGAACACTGAAGCTTTCTTT. As protein: CASSLRAGGNTEAFF. The entire variable domain, with the rest obtained from reference TRBV7-3 and TRBJ1-1, is as follows: GAGVSQTPSNKVTEKGKYVELRCDPISGHTALYWYRQSLGQGPEFLIYFQGTGAADDSGLPNDRFFAVRPEGSVSTLKIQRTERGDSAVYLCASSLRAGGNTEAFFGQGTRLTVV.

The table lists this clone with a count of one. The chain joins TRBV9 to TRBJ2-7, with D hard to call. Per the germline V gene, CDR1 is SGDLS and CDR2 is YYNGEE. The germline V and J ends were trimmed by 0 bases and 0 bases, with 7 bases remaining between them. This CDR3 contains 14 residues. The CDR3 nucleotides read TGTGCCAGCAGCGTAGAAGTAACCTCCTACGAGCAGTACTTC. This codes for CASSVEVTSYEQYF.

The chain couples TRBV18 to TRBJ2-4; possible D gene TRBD2, 5 bases. Trimming cost V 3 bases and J 1 base, with 22 bases left between them. The length of the CDR3 is 19 residues. Germline-derived CDR1 and CDR2 are KGHSH and LQKENI. In DNA, the CDR3 is TGTGCCAGCTCACCCAACCGGAGCCAGATGAGGGCGGCCAAAAACATTCAGTACTTC. This translates into CASSPNRSQMRAAKNIQYF.

J is TRBJ1-1 and V is TRBV27; TRBD1 is a possible D gene (5 bases). Trimming took 4 bases from V and 4 from J, leaving 13 bases between them. This CDR3 is 14 amino acids long. Germline V gene sequence: CDR1 MNHEY, CDR2 SMNVEV (reference sequence). The CDR3 region has the DNA TGTGCCAGCAGTTACGGGGCGTCGGCCACTGAAGCTTTCTTT. It specifies CASSYGASATEAFF.

V and J are TRBV5-1 and TRBJ2-1, with 8 bases aligning to TRBD2. Germline assignment: CDR1 SGHRS and CDR2 YFSETQ. This CDR3 region has 15 residues. V lost 0 bases to trimming and J lost 12 bases; unmatched junction nucleotides: 11. CDR3 protein: CASSLVGAGDKGQFF. The CDR3 DNA reads as TGCGCCAGCAGCTTGGTGGGAGCGGGAGATAAGGGGCAGTTCTTC. The full variable domain, in which reference TRBV5-1 and TRBJ2-1 provide the parts outside the CDR3, is KAGVTQTPRYLIKTRGQQVTLSCSPISGHRSVSWYQQTPGQGLQFLFEYFSETQRNKGNFPGRFSGRQFSNSRSEMNVSTLELGDSALYLCASSLVGAGDKGQFFGPGTRLTVL.

This clone appeared a single time. V usage is TRBV30 and J usage is TRBJ2-1; D uncertain. In germline, CDR1 is GTSNPN, CDR2 SVGIG (reference sequence). The CDR3 sequence is 13 residues long. V was pared by 5 bases and J by 1 base, with 9 bases between. Written as DNA, the CDR3 is TGTGCCTGGTCATGGGGTTCCTACAATGAGCAGTTCTTC. Translating gives CAWSWGSYNEQFF.

The chain joins TRBV29-1 to TRBJ2-1; D may be TRBD2 (5 bases). V dropped 5 bases and J dropped 7 bases, with 18 bases sitting between them. CDR3 length equals 14 residues. Germline values: CDR1 SQVTM, CDR2 ANQGSEA. The chain's CDR3 is CSVLTGISTNEQFF. CDR3 bases: TGCAGCGTTCTAACCGGGATCTCTACGAATGAGCAGTTCTTC.

The rearrangement uses TRBV29-1 and TRBJ2-2; the D gene is possibly TRBD2 (6 bases). Per the germline V gene, CDR1 is SQVTM and CDR2 is ANQGSEA. V lost 6 bases and J 6 bases, leaving 14 bases between the germline ends. This CDR3 comprises 13 residues. The CDR3 reads CSVAPGGAGELFF. DNA for the CDR3: TGCAGCGTCGCGCCAGGCGGGGCCGGGGAGCTGTTTTTT.

In this sample, this clone turned up once. The chain is built from TRBV7-2 and TRBJ1-4; 9 bases are shared with TRBD1. The germline gives CDR1 SGHTA, CDR2 FQGNSA. The length of the CDR3 is 16 residues. The J segment lost 8 bases and the V segment lost 4 bases, leaving 11 bases of the junction unmatched. CDR3 residues: CASSWTLDRGREKLFF. The DNA for the CDR3 is TGTGCCAGCAGCTGGACCCTGGACAGGGGAAGGGAAAAACTGTTTTTT.

CDR3 nucleotide sequence: TGTGCCAGCAGCACCGGACTAGCGGGAGGACTTGGGGAGCTGTTTTTT. It translates to CASSTGLAGGLGELFF. The chain has TRBV7-9 and TRBJ2-2, with 14 bases identical to TRBD2. Germline V gene lookup returns CDR1 SEHNR and CDR2 FQNEAQ (reference sequence). After removal of 5 bases from V and 8 bases from J, the junction contained 7 bases not matched to a gene. The length of the CDR3 is 16 residues.

This rearrangement joins TRBV7-9 to TRBJ1-5; TRBD1 is a possible D gene (5 bases). Trimming removed 4 bases at V and 0 bases at J, with 19 bases between. Looked up from germline, CDR1 is SEHNR and CDR2 is FQNEAQ (reference sequence). This CDR3 comprises 18 residues. CDR3 nucleotide sequence: TGTGCCAGCAGCTCCACGGGACCGTTAGTTAGTAGCAATCAGCCCCAGCATTTT. Translation gives CASSSTGPLVSSNQPQHF.

J is TRBJ2-3 and V is TRBV5-4; maybe TRBD2 (6 bases). The CDR3 contains 13 residues. Germline CDR1 and CDR2: SGHNT and YYREEE (reference sequence). V gave up 7 bases and J gave up 4 bases, with 13 bases separating them. CDR3 region: CASGGSRADTQYF. DNA for the CDR3: TGTGCCAGCGGAGGGAGCAGGGCAGATACGCAGTATTTT.

This clone was seen only a few times. The chain carries TRBV10-3 and TRBJ2-2; 7 bases match TRBD2. Germline assignment: CDR1 ENHRY and CDR2 SYGVKD. There are 14 residues in the CDR3. V was pared by 10 bases and J by 4 bases, with 9 bases of the junction left unmatched. CDR3 sequence (DNA): TGTGCCACCCAGCCTAGCGGAAGCACCGGGGAGCTGTTTTTT. This sequence encodes CATQPSGSTGELFF.

This rearrangement joins TRBV29-1 to TRBJ2-6; 9 nucleotides line up with TRBD1. V lost 6 bases, J lost 11 bases, and 2 bases stayed unmatched. CDR1 is SQVTM, CDR2 ANQGSEA, per germline. CDR3 length: 11 amino acids. The CDR3 DNA reads TGCAGCGTGGACAGGGGTGACGTCCTGACTTTC. This sequence encodes CSVDRGDVLTF.

This clone has just a few counts. J is TRBJ2-1 and V is TRBV7-9; TRBD2 aligns across 9 bases. Germline CDR1 and CDR2: SEHNR and FQNEAQ (reference sequence). The CDR3 spans 16 residues. V lost 8 bases, J lost 2 bases, and 10 bases stayed unmatched. The CDR3: CASGLSPSGAYNEQFF. The CDR3 DNA sequence: TGTGCCAGCGGGTTATCCCCTAGCGGGGCCTACAATGAGCAGTTCTTC.

The chain couples TRBV7-9 to TRBJ1-4; 8 bases agree with TRBD1. The CDR3 contains 14 residues. V trimming: 5 bases; J trimming: 5 bases; junction bases outside the gene matches: 4. CDR1 is SEHNR, CDR2 FQNEAQ, per germline (reference sequence). CDR3 coding DNA: TGTGCCAGCAGCCGGACAGGGAGGAATGAAAAACTGTTTTTT. This codes for CASSRTGRNEKLFF.

The genes are TRBV4-1 and TRBJ2-7; perhaps TRBD2 as D (5 bases). The germline V and J ends were trimmed by 0 bases and 3 bases, with 12 bases remaining between them. Looked up from germline, CDR1 is MGHRA and CDR2 is YSYEKL. The CDR3 loop spans 15 amino acids. This chain's CDR3 is CASSQERRAGYEQYF. CDR3 in DNA: TGCGCCAGCAGCCAAGAACGGCGGGCAGGCTACGAGCAGTACTTC.

The gene calls are TRBV6-6 and TRBJ2-1; D remains ambiguous. Germline V gives CDR1 MNHNY, CDR2 SVGAGI (reference sequence). V lost 0 bases, J lost 8 bases, and 11 bases lay in between. The CDR3 length is 14 residues. The CDR3 nucleotides read TGTGCCAGCAGTTACTCGAAAGCCGTCCATGAGCAGTTCTTC. It translates to CASSYSKAVHEQFF.

This clone showed up just a few times. The chain employs TRBV23-1 and TRBJ1-5; D not resolved. TRBV23-1 is annotated as an ORF whose role is uncertain. The V gene lost 7 bases and the J gene lost 2 bases, with 9 bases spanning the gap. This CDR3 contains 13 residues. The CDR3 region has the DNA TGCGCCAGCATGGTCATGGGCAATCAGCCCCAGCATTTT. Encoded protein: CASMVMGNQPQHF.

This clone was found a few times. V usage is TRBV7-9 and J usage is TRBJ2-5; perhaps TRBD1 as D (6 bases). This CDR3 spans 14 amino acids. Deletions cut 5 bases from V and 2 bases from J, with 12 bases between. Germline lookup yields CDR1 SEHNR and CDR2 FQNEAQ (reference sequence). The CDR3 bases are TGTGCCAGCAGCCGCTCAGGGGCACAAGAGACCCAGTACTTC. Amino acids: CASSRSGAQETQYF.

This clone was found a few times. The rearrangement links TRBV29-1 to TRBJ2-1, with 7 positions matching TRBD2. Per germline, CDR1 SQVTM and CDR2 ANQGSEA. The CDR3 sequence is 15 residues long. After removal of 0 bases from V and 5 bases from J, the junction contained 7 bases not matched to a gene. CDR3 protein: CSVEDTTSAHNEQFF. CDR3 sequence (DNA): TGCAGCGTTGAAGATACTACTAGCGCACACAATGAGCAGTTCTTC.

The chain combines TRBV29-1 with TRBJ2-1; 7 nucleotides line up with TRBD2. The CDR3 runs 11 residues. CDR1 is SQVTM and CDR2 is ANQGSEA in the germline V gene. V lost 3 bases, J lost 10 bases, and 3 bases stayed unmatched. The CDR3 sequence: CSVERDYEQFF. DNA for the CDR3: TGCAGCGTTGAGAGGGACTACGAGCAGTTCTTC.

The genes are TRBV9 and TRBJ2-1, with 14 nucleotides matching TRBD2. The junction had 18 bases not matched to a gene; V was cut back by 6 bases and J by 7 bases. The CDR3 is 19 amino acids. Germline assignment: CDR1 SGDLS and CDR2 YYNGEE. The chain's CDR3 is CASNKPGLAGEGPWNEQFF. CDR3 coding DNA: TGTGCCAGCAACAAGCCGGGACTAGCGGGAGAGGGTCCCTGGAATGAGCAGTTCTTC.

This chain links TRBV11-2 with TRBJ2-5, with TRBD2 identical over 7 bases. The CDR3 is made up of 14 amino acids. V trimming: 5 bases; J trimming: 4 bases; junction bases outside the gene matches: 7. CDR1 is SGHAT, CDR2 FQNNGV, per germline. CDR3 coding DNA: TGTGCCAGCAGCCGGGACTACGCCCGAGAGACCCAGTACTTC. This gives the protein CASSRDYARETQYF.

This chain links TRBV7-2 with TRBJ1-1; tentatively, D is TRBD1 (6 bases). Trimming removed 4 bases at V and 3 bases at J, with 21 bases between. The germline V gene has CDR1 SGHTA and CDR2 FQGNSA. The CDR3 spans 17 residues. The CDR3 loop is CASSSTGNGDRDTEAFF. CDR3 bases: TGTGCCAGCAGCTCGACAGGAAACGGGGATCGGGACACTGAAGCTTTCTTT.

The rearrangement joins TRBV9 to TRBJ2-5; 9 positions agree with TRBD2. The CDR3 consists of 15 residues. Looked up from germline, CDR1 is SGDLS and CDR2 is YYNGEE. Unmatched junction bases numbered 8, after V lost 3 bases and J lost 5 bases. DNA of the CDR3: TGTGCCAGCAGCGCGGGGCGGGAGGGCCAGGAGACCCAGTACTTC. This sequence encodes CASSAGREGQETQYF.

This clone was recorded once. The rearrangement joins TRBV2 to TRBJ2-7; perhaps TRBD2 as D (5 bases). CDR3 length: 13 amino acids. Germline CDR1 and CDR2: SNHLY and FYNNEI. The DNA of the CDR3 is TGTGCTTCGCGTGGAGGTCGCTCCTACGAGCAGTACTTC. Its protein is CASRGGRSYEQYF.